The rows below give T cell receptor beta chains drawn from one sample of a study of shared clonotypes between healthy human individuals. Clones were read by immunoSEQ multiplex PCR, and TCRdb kept only the in-frame ones, dropping some. The table has around 690,000 clones, 90% seen once. Sequences were obtained from memory CD8+ T cells from PBMCs. These receptors all come from a man aged 18-30 years in good health. Some clones in this sample may be carry-over from other donors' samples. CDR3s include the opening cysteine and the closing phenylalanine or tryptophan. Each record gives: V gene, J gene, CDR3 protein.

TRBV4-1	TRBJ2-1	CASSQELRGGNEQFF
TRBV27	TRBJ2-5	CASSLLGGSGKTQYF
TRBV9	TRBJ2-7	CASSGGTGPSYEQYF
TRBV6-5	TRBJ1-2	CASSYSSGTYGYTF
TRBV7-9	TRBJ2-3	CASSLEPGLRTTDTQYF
TRBV28	TRBJ2-2	CASTLEDRVDRELFF
TRBV10-2	TRBJ1-4	CASRPGTGGFLFF
TRBV6-6	TRBJ2-7	CASGPTSGRSYEQYF
TRBV7-9	TRBJ1-3	CASSLRTGTFSGNTIYF
TRBV9	TRBJ2-3	CASSTGTGGSTDTQYF
TRBV4-1	TRBJ2-1	CASSHTARSRGYNEQFF
TRBV2	TRBJ1-5	CASSDPPPRPQHF
TRBV4-3	TRBJ1-2	CASSQDPYRSFHGYTF
TRBV6-1	TRBJ2-2	CASSEALTVNTGELFF
TRBV2	TRBJ2-5	CAISSGGETQYF
TRBV7-3	TRBJ2-1	CASSLGGPNEQFF
TRBV29-1	TRBJ1-2	CSDTLVGRSGYTF
TRBV6-1	TRBJ1-4	CASSEDGGRGEKLFF
TRBV29-1	TRBJ2-2	CSAELPRSRDSYTGELFF
TRBV9	TRBJ2-3	CASSYTPDRGTDTQYF
TRBV2	TRBJ2-5	CACRWRREETQYF
TRBV18	TRBJ1-1	CASSPDGPEAFF
TRBV11-2	TRBJ2-7	CASSLVVGSEQYF
TRBV11-2	TRBJ2-7	CASSTLGDEQYF
TRBV15	TRBJ1-5	CATSPTHLVGQPQHF
TRBV5-1	TRBJ2-7	CASRLGYEQYF
TRBV27	TRBJ1-1	CASSLTGPYPTEAFF
TRBV15	TRBJ1-5	CATSSDSLGSRSYSNQPQHF
TRBV15	TRBJ2-3	CATSRDWTSGNTDTQYF
TRBV6-6	TRBJ1-1	CASSYSQGSGTEAFF
TRBV14	TRBJ2-1	CASSQVYRLAGDYEQFF
TRBV27	TRBJ2-6	CASSLSRAGAGANVLTF
TRBV9	TRBJ2-1	CASSGWESYNEQFF
TRBV27	TRBJ2-3	CASSLMAGTEGADTQYF
TRBV5-1	TRBJ1-1	CASSFSRNTEAFF
TRBV10-3	TRBJ1-1	CAISEHNMNTEAFF
TRBV7-9	TRBJ2-7	CASSDDTSEAYEQYF
TRBV6-1	TRBJ2-1	CASSDPPTTYNEQFF
TRBV9	TRBJ2-7	CASSAGGTGNEQYF
TRBV11-1	TRBJ2-1	CASSYGVYNEQFF
TRBV19	TRBJ2-3	CASSTRLDLTTDTQYF
TRBV28	TRBJ2-1	CASNRNNEQFF
TRBV5-1	TRBJ2-4	CASSLGGRAVSRTKNIQYF
TRBV5-1	TRBJ1-3	CASSTRGTAGNTIYF
TRBV30	TRBJ2-7	CAWNGPGLAGGYEQYF
TRBV4-1	TRBJ1-5	CASSQDRGAGNQPQHF